Listed here are 20 T cell receptor beta chains from one sample, sequenced in a study of T cell repertoires in cytomegalovirus infection. These receptors' targets are unknown. TCRdb passed the reads through MiXCR, listing each CDR3 protein once. The table has roughly 120,000 distinct CDR3 sequences, approximately 30% seen once. The source material was CD8+ T cells from cultured PBMCs, sampled from culture after CMV antigen stimulation. These receptors all come from a human donor in good health (CMV status not recorded). Some clones in this sample may be carry-over from other donors' samples.

The chain is built from TRBV7-6 and TRBJ2-3; 9 bases fit TRBD2. The CDR3 covers 14 residues. Looked up from germline, CDR1 is SGHVS and CDR2 is FNYEAQ. The V segment lost 1 base and the J segment 12 bases; nucleotides outside the gene matches: 8. CDR3 DNA sequence: TGTGCCAGCAGCTTAGTGGCGGGGGGGCCTTTACAGTATTTT. Its translation: CASSLVAGGPLQYF.

This clonotype came up a few times. This rearrangement joins TRBV10-3 to TRBJ1-1, with 8 bases aligning to TRBD1. The CDR3 has 15 amino acids. Trimming cost V 2 bases and J 2 bases; bases outside gene matches: 4. CDR1 is ENHRY, CDR2 SYGVKD, per germline. CDR3 in amino acids: CAISERTGSNTEAFF. In nucleotides, the CDR3 is TGTGCCATCAGTGAGCGGACAGGGTCTAACACTGAAGCTTTCTTT.

The V call is TRBV11-2, the J call TRBJ1-6; no definite D call. CDR3 size: 18 residues. CDR1 SGHAT and CDR2 FQNNGV come from the germline V gene. Trimming left V 5 bases short and J 2 bases short, with 19 bases between. In DNA, the CDR3 is TGTGCCAGCAGCACCAGTGTGAGCCGGGGAACCTATAATTCACCCCTCCACTTT. Its translation: CASSTSVSRGTYNSPLHF.

This clonotype was seen many times. The V gene is TRBV7-8, the J gene TRBJ1-2, with unresolved D. The CDR3 has 16 residues. Trimming shortened V by 1 base and J by 0 bases, and 12 bases separated the two germline ends. Germline CDR1 SGHVS, CDR2 FQNEAQ. CDR3 protein: CASSLEWQASNYGYTF. The CDR3, as DNA: TGTGCCAGCAGCTTAGAATGGCAGGCCTCTAACTATGGCTACACCTTC.

This clonotype was observed a few times. The chain recombines TRBV18 with TRBJ1-1; 10 bases fit TRBD1. Per germline, CDR1 KGHSH and CDR2 LQKENI. The CDR3 has 17 amino acids. The J segment lost 0 bases and the V segment lost 3 bases, leaving 7 bases of the junction unmatched. CDR3: CASSPIGTGEMNTEAFF. CDR3 bases: TGTGCCAGCTCACCTATTGGGACAGGGGAGATGAACACTGAAGCTTTCTTT.

V is TRBV11-1 and J is TRBJ1-1; D might be TRBD1 (5 bases). The CDR3 totals 14 residues. The germline V gene has CDR1 SGHAT and CDR2 FQDESV (reference sequence). The V end lost 5 bases, the J end lost 7 bases, and 17 bases lay between the germline ends. CDR3 nucleotides: TGTGCCAGCAGCCGGGGGGAGGTTTACCGTGAAGCTTTCTTT. As protein: CASSRGEVYREAFF.

This clonotype was found a few times. The chain joins TRBV7-6 to TRBJ1-5; D unresolved. Germline CDR1 reads SGHVS; CDR2 reads FNYEAQ. V lost 9 bases and J 4 bases, leaving 13 bases between the germline ends. This CDR3 has 13 residues. The CDR3 loop reads CASTKEGNQPQHF. CDR3 DNA: TGTGCCAGTACCAAGGAAGGGAATCAGCCCCAGCATTTT.

The chain uses TRBV7-8 and TRBJ2-1, with 10 bases identical to TRBD1. CDR3 length equals 17 residues. CDR1 is SGHVS, CDR2 FQNEAQ, per germline. The V gene end was trimmed by 5 bases and the J gene end by 2 bases; junction bases not matched to a gene: 9. CDR3 sequence (DNA): TGTGCCAGCAGCCCAACGGGGACAGGGGTACCCTACAATGAGCAGTTCTTC. Translated, it gives CASSPTGTGVPYNEQFF. Together with reference TRBV7-8 and TRBJ2-1, the CDR3 gives the full variable domain: GAGVSQSPRYKVAKRGQDVALRCDPISGHVSLFWYQQALGQGPEFLTYFQNEAQLDKSGLPSDRFFAERPEGSVSTLKIQRTQQEDSAVYLCASSPTGTGVPYNEQFFGPGTRLTVL.

This clonotype has a single count. The rearrangement links TRBV4-1 to TRBJ2-4; no clear D. Per germline, CDR1 MGHRA and CDR2 YSYEKL. The CDR3 runs 17 residues. V lost 0 bases and J 0 bases, leaving 12 bases between the germline ends. CDR3 protein: CASSQDFTVLAKNIQYF. CDR3 DNA: TGCGCCAGCAGCCAAGATTTCACAGTCCTAGCCAAAAACATTCAGTACTTC.

This sequence joins TRBV7-9 and TRBJ1-2; 9 nucleotides match TRBD1. This CDR3 spans 17 amino acids. In germline, CDR1 is SEHNR, CDR2 FQNEAQ (reference sequence). Trimming took 5 bases from V and 0 from J; bases not matched to a gene: 10. The CDR3 loop reads CASSALRDRVTNYGYTF. As DNA, the CDR3 is TGTGCCAGCAGCGCTCTCCGGGACAGGGTTACTAACTATGGCTACACCTTC.

In its sample, this clonotype was seen a few times. The chain joins TRBV28 to TRBJ2-7, with D maybe TRBD1 (6 bases). Germline-derived CDR1 and CDR2 are MDHEN and SYDVKM. The CDR3 covers 14 residues. Between the trimmed V and J ends, which lost 4 bases and 3 bases, there was a span of 13 bases. CDR3 bases: TGTGCCAGCAGTTCAGGACAGACCATCTACGAGCAGTACTTC. Translated, it gives CASSSGQTIYEQYF.

This clonotype was observed a few times. This rearrangement joins TRBV7-3 to TRBJ2-3; TRBD2 matches at 8 bases. V trimming: 2 bases; J trimming: 0 bases; junction bases outside the gene matches: 10. CDR3 length equals 18 residues. From germline, CDR1 is SGHTA and CDR2 FQGTGA. CDR3 region: CASSLFGGGTTSTDTQYF. The CDR3 coding sequence is TGTGCCAGCAGCTTATTCGGCGGGGGGACGACTAGCACAGATACGCAGTATTTT.

The V gene is TRBV12-3 or TRBV12-4, the J gene TRBJ2-2, with D perhaps TRBD2 (6 bases). The CDR3 runs 13 residues. V lost 6 bases to trimming and J lost 6 bases, with 11 bases between them. CDR3 DNA sequence: TGTGCCAGCAGCCCTGGAGGGGCCGGGGAGCTGTTTTTT. Protein product: CASSPGGAGELFF.

In its sample, this clonotype was seen a few times. The chain recombines TRBV4-1 with TRBJ2-7, with D hard to call. Germline V gene lookup returns CDR1 MGHRA and CDR2 YSYEKL. Trimming pared 2 bases from V and 2 bases from J, leaving 10 bases between. The CDR3 has 14 amino acids. CDR3 nucleotides: TGCGCCAGCAGCCAAACTGGGCTGGCCTACGAGCAGTACTTC. The encoded protein is CASSQTGLAYEQYF.

This clonotype has only a few counts. The CDR3 bases are TGTGCCAGCAGTCCGCCAACTGCGGGGTGGGAAGAGACCCAGTACTTC. Amino acids: CASSPPTAGWEETQYF. The chain has TRBV28 and TRBJ2-5; D might be TRBD2 (6 bases). V shed 5 bases and J shed 3 bases, with 19 bases lying between them. Per the germline V gene, CDR1 is MDHEN and CDR2 is SYDVKM. The length of the CDR3 is 16 residues.

The CDR3 reads CASSPIPISDRPNTEAFF. The CDR3 DNA reads as TGTGCCAGCAGCCCCATACCAATCAGCGACAGACCGAACACTGAAGCTTTCTTT. The chain uses TRBV6-6 and TRBJ1-1; D might be TRBD1 (5 bases). Germline CDR1 is MNHNY and CDR2 is SVGAGI (reference sequence). This CDR3 has 18 residues. V lost 6 bases and J 1 base, leaving 24 bases between the germline ends.

This clonotype came up a few times. The chain uses TRBV4-1 and TRBJ1-3, with no clear D. CDR1 and CDR2 (germline): MGHRA, YSYEKL. Deletions cut 3 bases from V and 0 bases from J, with 15 bases between. CDR3 size: 17 residues. The CDR3, as DNA: TGCGCCAGCAGCCACCCTAGAGGCAACGACTCTGGAAACACCATATATTTT. Protein sequence: CASSHPRGNDSGNTIYF.

The V gene is TRBV10-3, the J gene TRBJ2-7; D is possibly TRBD1 (6 bases). The CDR3 sequence is 14 residues long. Trimming removed 2 bases at V and 4 bases at J, with 12 bases between. Germline assignment: CDR1 ENHRY and CDR2 SYGVKD. The CDR3 sequence: CAISELAGAYEQYF. CDR3 in DNA: TGTGCCATCAGTGAGCTGGCAGGGGCATACGAGCAGTACTTC.

The genes are TRBV19 and TRBJ1-1; D is possibly TRBD1 (5 bases). The CDR3 is 11 residues long. V dropped 11 bases and J dropped 7 bases, with 14 bases sitting between them. Germline V CDR1 and CDR2: LNHDA, SQIVND (reference sequence). The CDR3 sequence is CADLAGLEAFF. DNA for the CDR3: TGTGCCGACCTGGCGGGACTTGAAGCTTTCTTT.

This clonotype showed up just a few times. The genes are TRBV4-1 and TRBJ2-7, with D tentatively TRBD2 (6 bases). There are 14 residues in the CDR3. V was pared by 3 bases and J by 4 bases, with 13 bases between. The V gene's germline CDR1 is MGHRA and CDR2 YSYEKL. This CDR3 is CASSHGGNSYEQYF. The CDR3 bases are TGCGCCAGCAGCCATGGAGGGAACTCGTACGAGCAGTACTTC.